The 6 T cell receptor beta chains in this list originate from one sample, sequenced in a study of molecular identifiers for immune sequencing clone quantification. TCRdb ran MiXCR on the PCR reads and lists one entry per CDR3 protein. Of hundreds of thousands of distinct CDR3 sequences listed, roughly 25% were seen once; the top ten hold 0.78%. The sample consisted of naive CD8+ T cells from blood, with Jurkat cell RNA spiked in. Subset specified: FACS-sorted CD8+CD4-CCR7+CD45RA+ naive T cells. Receptors were obtained from a human donor in good health. Some libraries in this study had Jurkat cell RNA spiked in.

This clonotype was seen at least ten times. The chain recombines TRBV4-3 with TRBJ1-1; TRBD1 agrees at 9 bases. Germline loops: CDR1 LGHNA, CDR2 YSLEER. Germline trimming cut 0 bases from V and 3 bases from J; bases unmatched to any gene: 2. The CDR3 has 15 amino acids. CDR3 region: CASSQEDRGYTEAFF. The CDR3 region has the DNA TGCGCCAGCAGCCAAGAGGACAGGGGCTACACTGAAGCTTTCTTT.

The V gene is TRBV27, the J gene TRBJ2-3, with 9 nucleotides matching TRBD1. Trimming cost V 6 bases and J 7 bases; bases outside gene matches: 20. The CDR3 is 18 residues long. Per germline, CDR1 MNHEY and CDR2 SMNVEV (reference sequence). In DNA, the CDR3 is TGTGCCAGCAGCCCAACGGGACCGGGACAGGGTAGCTGGAATACGCAGTATTTT. It translates to CASSPTGPGQGSWNTQYF.

This clonotype has a handful of counts. CDR3 residues: CATSDHRVIGGELFF. CDR3 DNA: TGTGCCACCAGTGATCACAGGGTCATAGGCGGGGAGCTGTTTTTT. The V call is TRBV24-1, the J call TRBJ2-2; possible D gene TRBD1, 6 bases. The germline CDR1 and CDR2 sequences are KGHDR and SFDVKD. There are 15 residues in the CDR3. V was cut by 3 bases and J by 7 bases, with 14 bases left in between.

On this clonotype: This sequence may be a read error, since a much larger clone differs from it by one base. The CDR3 loop is CASGTRAQQETQYF. The DNA of the CDR3 is TGTGCCAGCGGTACCCGGGCCCAACAAGAGACCCAGTACTTC. This sequence joins TRBV6-6 and TRBJ2-5; D remains ambiguous. Germline V lookup: CDR1 MNHNY, CDR2 SVGAGI (reference sequence). V lost 8 bases and J lost 2, with 15 bases in between. The CDR3 sequence is 14 residues long.

There are many counts of this clonotype. The gene calls are TRBV21-1 and TRBJ2-4. TRBV21-1 is deemed a pseudogene. CDR3 size: 11 residues. The chain's CDR3 is CARDRENIQYF. The DNA of the CDR3 is TGTGCCAGAGATCGGGAAAACATTCAGTACTTC.

The CDR3: CASSRENRGGETQYF. CDR3 coding DNA: TGTGCCAGCAGCCGAGAAAACAGGGGTGGAGAGACCCAGTACTTC. The chain links TRBV12-3 or TRBV12-4 to TRBJ2-5, with 7 bases that match TRBD1. This CDR3 is 15 amino acids long. Trimming at V came to 6 bases and at J to 4 bases, leaving 11 bases not matched to a gene.